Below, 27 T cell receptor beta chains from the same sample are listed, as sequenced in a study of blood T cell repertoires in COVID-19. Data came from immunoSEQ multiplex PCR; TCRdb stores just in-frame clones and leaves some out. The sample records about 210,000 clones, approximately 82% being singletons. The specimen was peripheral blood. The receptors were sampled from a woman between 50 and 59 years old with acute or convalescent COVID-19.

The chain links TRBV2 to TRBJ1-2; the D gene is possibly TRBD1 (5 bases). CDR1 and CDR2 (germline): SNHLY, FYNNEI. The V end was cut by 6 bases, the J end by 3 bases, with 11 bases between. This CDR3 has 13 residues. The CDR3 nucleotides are TGTGCCAGCAGCCCCCGGGGGGACTATGGCTACACCTTC. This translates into CASSPRGDYGYTF.

As DNA, the CDR3 is TGTGCCAGCAGTTTTAGAGGGAATTCACCCCTCCACTTT. Translated: CASSFRGNSPLHF. The gene calls are TRBV28 and TRBJ1-6; D remains ambiguous. The CDR3 has 13 residues. V shed 3 bases and J shed 7 bases, with 7 bases lying between them. The V gene's germline CDR1 is MDHEN and CDR2 SYDVKM.

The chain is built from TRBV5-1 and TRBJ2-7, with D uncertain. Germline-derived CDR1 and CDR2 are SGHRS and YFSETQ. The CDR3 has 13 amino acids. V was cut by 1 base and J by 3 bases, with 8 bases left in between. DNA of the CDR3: TGCGCCAGCAGCTTGAGCCCCGGCTACGAGCAGTACTTC. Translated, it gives CASSLSPGYEQYF.

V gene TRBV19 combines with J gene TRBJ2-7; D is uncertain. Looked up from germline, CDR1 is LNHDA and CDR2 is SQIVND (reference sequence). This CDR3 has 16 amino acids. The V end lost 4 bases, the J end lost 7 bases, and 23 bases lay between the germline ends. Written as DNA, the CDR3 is TGTGCCAGTAGTACGTCAAATAGCTACCCCCCTAGGGAGCAGTACTTC. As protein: CASSTSNSYPPREQYF.

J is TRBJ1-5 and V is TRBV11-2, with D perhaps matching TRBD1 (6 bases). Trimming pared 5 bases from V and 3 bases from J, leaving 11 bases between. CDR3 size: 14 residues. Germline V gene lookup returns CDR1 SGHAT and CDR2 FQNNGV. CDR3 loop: CASSPTGNNQPQHF. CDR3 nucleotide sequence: TGTGCCAGCAGCCCGACAGGAAACAATCAGCCCCAGCATTTT.

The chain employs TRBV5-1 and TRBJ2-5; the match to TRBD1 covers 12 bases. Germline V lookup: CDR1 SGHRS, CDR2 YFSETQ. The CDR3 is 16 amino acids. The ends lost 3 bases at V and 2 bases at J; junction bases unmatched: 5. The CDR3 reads CASSWGTGGLQETQYF. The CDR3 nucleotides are TGCGCCAGCAGCTGGGGGACAGGGGGCCTACAAGAGACCCAGTACTTC. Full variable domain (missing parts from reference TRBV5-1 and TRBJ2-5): KAGVTQTPRYLIKTRGQQVTLSCSPISGHRSVSWYQQTPGQGLQFLFEYFSETQRNKGNFPGRFSGRQFSNSRSEMNVSTLELGDSALYLCASSWGTGGLQETQYFGPGTRLLVL.

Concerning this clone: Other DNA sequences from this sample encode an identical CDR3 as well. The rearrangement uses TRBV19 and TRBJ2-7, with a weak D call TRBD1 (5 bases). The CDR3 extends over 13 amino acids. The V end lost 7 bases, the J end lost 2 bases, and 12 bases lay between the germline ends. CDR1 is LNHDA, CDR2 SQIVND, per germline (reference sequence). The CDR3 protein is CASKRQGPYEQYF. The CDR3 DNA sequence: TGTGCCAGTAAGAGGCAGGGCCCCTACGAGCAGTACTTC.

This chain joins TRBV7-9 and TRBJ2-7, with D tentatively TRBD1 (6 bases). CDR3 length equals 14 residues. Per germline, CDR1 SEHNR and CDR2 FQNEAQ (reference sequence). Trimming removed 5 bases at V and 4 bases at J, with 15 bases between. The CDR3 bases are TGTGCCAGCAGCCTCAGCGACAGGCGGTACGAGCAGTACTTC. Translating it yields CASSLSDRRYEQYF.

CDR3 sequence (DNA): TGTGCCAGCAGTGCAGACAGCGCGACGTACTTC. Its protein product is CASSADSATYF. The chain is built from TRBV2 and TRBJ2-5; possibly TRBD1 for D (5 bases). V was clipped by 4 bases and J by 13 bases, with 13 bases between them. The CDR3 is made up of 11 amino acids. Germline V gene lookup returns CDR1 SNHLY and CDR2 FYNNEI.

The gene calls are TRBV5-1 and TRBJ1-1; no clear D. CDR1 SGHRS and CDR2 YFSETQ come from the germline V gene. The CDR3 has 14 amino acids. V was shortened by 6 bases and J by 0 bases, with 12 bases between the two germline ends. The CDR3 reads CASTEGPMNTEAFF. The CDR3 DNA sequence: TGCGCCAGCACCGAGGGCCCTATGAACACTGAAGCTTTCTTT.

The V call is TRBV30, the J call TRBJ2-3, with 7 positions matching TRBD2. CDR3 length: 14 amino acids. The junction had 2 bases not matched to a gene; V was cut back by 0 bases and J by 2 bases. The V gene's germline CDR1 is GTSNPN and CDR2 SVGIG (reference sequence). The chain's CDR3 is CAWSVGGNTDTQYF. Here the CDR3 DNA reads TGTGCCTGGAGTGTCGGGGGGAACACAGATACGCAGTATTTT.

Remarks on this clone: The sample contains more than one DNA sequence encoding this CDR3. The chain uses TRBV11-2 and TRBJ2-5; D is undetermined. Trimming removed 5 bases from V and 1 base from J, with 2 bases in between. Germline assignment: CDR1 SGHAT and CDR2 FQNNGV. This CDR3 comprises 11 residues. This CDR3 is CASSLQETQYF. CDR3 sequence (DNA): TGTGCCAGCAGCCTCCAAGAGACCCAGTACTTC.

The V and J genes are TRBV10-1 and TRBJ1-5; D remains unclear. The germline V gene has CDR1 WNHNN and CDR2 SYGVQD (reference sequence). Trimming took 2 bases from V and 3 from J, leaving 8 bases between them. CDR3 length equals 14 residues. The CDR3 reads CASSEGGYNQPQHF. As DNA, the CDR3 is TGCGCCAGCAGTGAGGGCGGCTACAATCAGCCCCAGCATTTT.

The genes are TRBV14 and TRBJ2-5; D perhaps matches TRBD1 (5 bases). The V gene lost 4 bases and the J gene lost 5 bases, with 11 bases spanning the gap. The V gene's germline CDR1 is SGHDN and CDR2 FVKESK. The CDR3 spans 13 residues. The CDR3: CASSPKGLETQYF. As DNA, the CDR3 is TGTGCCAGCAGCCCTAAGGGGTTGGAGACCCAGTACTTC.

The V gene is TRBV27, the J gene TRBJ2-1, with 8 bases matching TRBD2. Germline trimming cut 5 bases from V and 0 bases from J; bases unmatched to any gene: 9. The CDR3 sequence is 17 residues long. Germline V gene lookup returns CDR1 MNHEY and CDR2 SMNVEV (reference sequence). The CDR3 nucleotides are TGTGCCAGCAGTGAACTCTCCGGGACTAGCTCCTACAATGAGCAGTTCTTC. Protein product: CASSELSGTSSYNEQFF.

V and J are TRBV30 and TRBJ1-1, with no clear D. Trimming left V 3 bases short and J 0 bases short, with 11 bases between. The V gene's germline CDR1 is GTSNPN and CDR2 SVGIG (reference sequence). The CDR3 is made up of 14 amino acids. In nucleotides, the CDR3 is TGTGCCTGGAGGGGAGACGGCCTGAACACTGAAGCTTTCTTT. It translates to CAWRGDGLNTEAFF.

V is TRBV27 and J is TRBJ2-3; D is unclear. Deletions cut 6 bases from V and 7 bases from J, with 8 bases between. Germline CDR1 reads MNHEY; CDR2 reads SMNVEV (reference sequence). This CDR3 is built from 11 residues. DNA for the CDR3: TGTGCCAGCAGCCCTCGGTATACGCAGTATTTT. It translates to CASSPRYTQYF.

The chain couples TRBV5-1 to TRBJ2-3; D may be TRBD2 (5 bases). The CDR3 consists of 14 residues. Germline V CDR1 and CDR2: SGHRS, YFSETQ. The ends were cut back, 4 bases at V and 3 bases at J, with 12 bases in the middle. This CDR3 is CASSPAEITDTQYF. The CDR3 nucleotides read TGCGCCAGCAGCCCAGCGGAAATTACAGATACGCAGTATTTT. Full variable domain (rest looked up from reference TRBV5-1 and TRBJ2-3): KAGVTQTPRYLIKTRGQQVTLSCSPISGHRSVSWYQQTPGQGLQFLFEYFSETQRNKGNFPGRFSGRQFSNSRSEMNVSTLELGDSALYLCASSPAEITDTQYFGPGTRLTVL.

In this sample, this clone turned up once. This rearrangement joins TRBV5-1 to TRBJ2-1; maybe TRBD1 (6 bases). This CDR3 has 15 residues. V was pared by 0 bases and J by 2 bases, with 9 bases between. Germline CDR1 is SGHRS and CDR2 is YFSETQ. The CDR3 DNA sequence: TGCGCCAGCAGCTTGGTACAGGGCCCCTACAATGAGCAGTTCTTC. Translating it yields CASSLVQGPYNEQFF. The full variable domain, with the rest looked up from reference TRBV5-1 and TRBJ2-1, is KAGVTQTPRYLIKTRGQQVTLSCSPISGHRSVSWYQQTPGQGLQFLFEYFSETQRNKGNFPGRFSGRQFSNSRSEMNVSTLELGDSALYLCASSLVQGPYNEQFFGPGTRLTVL.

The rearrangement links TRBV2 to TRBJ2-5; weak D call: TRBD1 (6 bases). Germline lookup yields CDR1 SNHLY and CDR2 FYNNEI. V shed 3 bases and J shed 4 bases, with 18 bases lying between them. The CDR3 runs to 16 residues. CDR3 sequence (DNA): TGTGCCAGCAGTGATACAGAGACAGGAGGAGGAGAGACCCAGTACTTC. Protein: CASSDTETGGGETQYF.

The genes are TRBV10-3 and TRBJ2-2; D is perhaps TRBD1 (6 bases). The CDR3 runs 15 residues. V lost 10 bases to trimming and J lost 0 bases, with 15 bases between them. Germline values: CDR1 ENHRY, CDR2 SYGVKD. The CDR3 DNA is TGTGCCACCGAGAACAGGGAAGCGAACACCGGGGAGCTGTTTTTT. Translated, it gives CATENREANTGELFF.

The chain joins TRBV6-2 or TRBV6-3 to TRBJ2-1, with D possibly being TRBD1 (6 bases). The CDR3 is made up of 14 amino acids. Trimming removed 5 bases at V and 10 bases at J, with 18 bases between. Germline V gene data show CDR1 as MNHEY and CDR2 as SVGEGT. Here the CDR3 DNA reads TGTGCCAGCAGTAAGGACCCGGCCCAGGGGGAGCAGTTCTTC. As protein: CASSKDPAQGEQFF.

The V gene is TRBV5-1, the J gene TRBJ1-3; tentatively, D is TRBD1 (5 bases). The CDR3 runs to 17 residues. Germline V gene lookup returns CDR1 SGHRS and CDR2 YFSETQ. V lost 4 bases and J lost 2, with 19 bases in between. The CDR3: CASSPRSGGLTGNTIYF. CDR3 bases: TGCGCCAGCAGCCCCCGCAGCGGGGGTCTGACTGGAAACACCATATATTTT.

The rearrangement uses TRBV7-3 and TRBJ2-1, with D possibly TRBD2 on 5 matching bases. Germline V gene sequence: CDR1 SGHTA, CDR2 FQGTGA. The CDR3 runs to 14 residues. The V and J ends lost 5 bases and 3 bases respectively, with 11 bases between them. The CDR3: CASSPEGFYNEQFF. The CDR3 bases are TGTGCCAGCAGCCCCGAGGGATTCTACAATGAGCAGTTCTTC.

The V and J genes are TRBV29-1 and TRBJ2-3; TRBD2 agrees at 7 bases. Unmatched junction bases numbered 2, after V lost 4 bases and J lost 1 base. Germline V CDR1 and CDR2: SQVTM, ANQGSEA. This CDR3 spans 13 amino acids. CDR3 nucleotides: TGCAGCGTTGCTAGCGGCGGCACAGATACGCAGTATTTT. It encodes CSVASGGTDTQYF.

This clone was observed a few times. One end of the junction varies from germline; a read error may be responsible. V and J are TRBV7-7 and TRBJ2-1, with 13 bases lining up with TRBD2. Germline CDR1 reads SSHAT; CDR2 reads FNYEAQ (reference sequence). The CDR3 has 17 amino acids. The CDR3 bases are TGTGCTAGCAGCGCCAACCCACTAGCGGGAGGGCCCAATGAGCAGTTCTTC. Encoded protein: CASSANPLAGGPNEQFF.

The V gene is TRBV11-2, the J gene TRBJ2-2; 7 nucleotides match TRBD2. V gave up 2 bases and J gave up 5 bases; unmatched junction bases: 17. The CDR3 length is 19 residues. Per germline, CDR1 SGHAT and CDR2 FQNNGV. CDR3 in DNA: TGTGCCAGCAGCTTAAGGAGCGGGATGGAGCCCCCGAGGACCGGGGAGCTGTTTTTT. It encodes CASSLRSGMEPPRTGELFF.